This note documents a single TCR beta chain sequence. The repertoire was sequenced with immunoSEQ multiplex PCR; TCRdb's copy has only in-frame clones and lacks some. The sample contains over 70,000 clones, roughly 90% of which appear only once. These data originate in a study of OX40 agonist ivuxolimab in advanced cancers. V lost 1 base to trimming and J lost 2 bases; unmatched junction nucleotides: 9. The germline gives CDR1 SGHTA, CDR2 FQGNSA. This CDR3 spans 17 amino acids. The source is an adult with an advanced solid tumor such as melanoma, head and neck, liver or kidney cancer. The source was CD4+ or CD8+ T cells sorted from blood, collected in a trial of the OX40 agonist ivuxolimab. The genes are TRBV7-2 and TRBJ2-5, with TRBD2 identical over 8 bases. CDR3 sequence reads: CASSLGGSGGVQETQYF. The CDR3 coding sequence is TGTGCCAGCAGCTTAGGTGGGAGCGGGGGAGTTCAAGAGACCCAGTACTTC.